What follows are 10 T cell receptor beta chains derived from one specimen sequenced in a study of blood T cell repertoires in COVID-19. This table comes from immunoSEQ multiplex PCR, and its TCRdb copy is limited to in-frame clones, with some not included. The sample carries some 340,000 clones, 85% to 95% recorded once. The sample was PBMCs or T cells enriched from blood (not recorded which). The receptor set was obtained from a woman in her 30s who had been exposed to COVID-19.

This clone was picked up one time. The chain employs TRBV27 and TRBJ2-7; no clear D. The CDR3 spans 14 residues. Trimming left V 2 bases short and J 2 bases short, with 10 bases between. CDR1 is MNHEY, CDR2 SMNVEV, per germline (reference sequence). CDR3 residues: CASSLRQVAYEQYF. CDR3 nucleotide sequence: TGTGCCAGCAGTTTACGGCAGGTCGCCTACGAGCAGTACTTC.

The genes are TRBV13 and TRBJ2-1, with 8 bases that match TRBD1. V shed 2 bases, J shed 0 bases, and the junction held 18 bases outside the gene matches. Germline assignment: CDR1 PRHDT and CDR2 FYEKMQ (reference sequence). This CDR3 has 21 residues. The CDR3 DNA follows: TGTGCCAGCAGCTTAAGGTTTGGTCAGGACAGGGCCCAGAGCTCCTACAATGAGCAGTTCTTC. Its protein product is CASSLRFGQDRAQSSYNEQFF.

This clone was observed a single time. This chain connects TRBV2 to TRBJ1-5; TRBD1 is a possible D gene (6 bases). Germline-derived CDR1 and CDR2 are SNHLY and FYNNEI. The CDR3 has 12 residues. V lost 8 bases to trimming and J lost 7 bases, with 12 bases between them. This chain's CDR3 is CASEGGGQPQHF. The DNA for the CDR3 is TGTGCCAGCGAAGGGGGGGGGCAGCCCCAGCATTTT.

V usage is TRBV19 and J usage is TRBJ1-6; D is possibly TRBD1 (6 bases). The CDR3 covers 14 residues. CDR1 is LNHDA and CDR2 is SQIVND in the germline V gene (reference sequence). V was trimmed by 5 bases and J by 8 bases, leaving 13 bases between them. The CDR3, as DNA: TGTGCCAGTAGTCCATGGGGGCAGGATTCACCCCTCCACTTT. Residues: CASSPWGQDSPLHF.

V usage is TRBV27 and J usage is TRBJ2-1, with 9 bases lining up with TRBD2. Unmatched junction bases numbered 8, after V lost 3 bases and J lost 8 bases. Germline V gives CDR1 MNHEY, CDR2 SMNVEV (reference sequence). There are 15 residues in the CDR3. The CDR3 DNA is TGTGCCAGCAGTTTGGGGCGGGGGGGTGTTGATGAGCAGTTCTTC. It encodes CASSLGRGGVDEQFF.

This clone was counted a few times. This chain links TRBV9 with TRBJ1-3; D is perhaps TRBD1 (6 bases). V dropped 4 bases and J dropped 3 bases, with 14 bases sitting between them. Germline values: CDR1 SGDLS, CDR2 YYNGEE. There are 15 residues in the CDR3. This CDR3 is CASSPRGLGGNTIYF. In nucleotides, the CDR3 is TGTGCCAGCAGCCCGAGGGGGTTGGGTGGAAACACCATATATTTT.

The chain couples TRBV4-1 to TRBJ2-2; 9 nucleotides align to TRBD1. This CDR3 spans 17 amino acids. Germline V gives CDR1 MGHRA, CDR2 YSYEKL. J gave up 5 bases and V 1 base, and 8 bases lay outside the gene matches. The CDR3 bases are TGCGCCAGCAGCCAAGTGACAGGGGGTTACCGGACCGGGGAGCTGTTTTTT. Translation gives CASSQVTGGYRTGELFF.

The genes are TRBV2 and TRBJ1-2, with D possibly matching TRBD1 (6 bases). Trimming took 7 bases from V and 1 from J, leaving 13 bases between them. The CDR3 covers 14 residues. Germline V gives CDR1 SNHLY, CDR2 FYNNEI. Written as DNA, the CDR3 is TGTGCCAGCACCCCGACAGGATTTAACTATGGCTACACCTTC. Translation: CASTPTGFNYGYTF.

The rearrangement joins TRBV5-8 to TRBJ1-5, with TRBD1 as a possible D gene (5 bases). Per the germline V gene, CDR1 is SGHTS and CDR2 is YDEGEE. V lost 5 bases and J lost 0, with 9 bases in between. The CDR3 has 14 amino acids. The CDR3 nucleotides read TGTGCCAGCAGGCAAGGGGATAGCAATCAGCCCCAGCATTTT. Translation gives CASRQGDSNQPQHF. The full variable domain, completed using reference TRBV5-8 and TRBJ1-5, is EAGVTQSPTHLIKTRGQQATLRCSPISGHTSVYWYQQALGLGLQFLLWYDEGEERNRGNFPPRFSGRQFPNYSSELNVNALELEDSALYLCASRQGDSNQPQHFGDGTRLSIL.

The V gene is TRBV6-5, the J gene TRBJ1-4; 7 positions match TRBD1. The CDR3 is 15 residues long. Germline V gene sequence: CDR1 MNHEY, CDR2 SVGAGI. V dropped 2 bases and J dropped 8; count of bases not matched to a gene: 8. CDR3 region: CASSYRGSGGEKLFF. CDR3 coding DNA: TGTGCCAGCAGTTACCGCGGGTCAGGGGGGGAAAAACTGTTTTTT.